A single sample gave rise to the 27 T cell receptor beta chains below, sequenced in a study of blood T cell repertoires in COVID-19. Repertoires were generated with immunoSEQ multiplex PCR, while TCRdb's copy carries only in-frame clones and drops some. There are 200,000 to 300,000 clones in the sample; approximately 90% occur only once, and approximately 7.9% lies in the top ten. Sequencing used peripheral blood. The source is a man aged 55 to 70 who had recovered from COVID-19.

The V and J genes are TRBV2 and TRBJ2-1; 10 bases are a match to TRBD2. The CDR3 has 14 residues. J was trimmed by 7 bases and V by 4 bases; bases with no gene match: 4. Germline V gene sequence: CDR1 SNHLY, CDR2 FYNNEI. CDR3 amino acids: CASSVSGGRNEQFF. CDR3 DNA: TGTGCCAGCAGTGTTAGCGGGGGGCGGAATGAGCAGTTCTTC.

This CDR3 reads CASSIDGGDTQYF. The CDR3, as DNA: TGTGCCAGTAGTATAGATGGGGGGGACACTCAGTACTTC. The chain has TRBV19 and TRBJ2-4, with D perhaps matching TRBD2 (7 bases). The germline V gene encodes CDR1 LNHDA and CDR2 SQIVND (reference sequence). CDR3 length: 13 amino acids. Trimming stripped 0 bases from V and 12 bases from J, with 12 bases between. The variable domain in full, completed from reference TRBV19 and TRBJ2-4, reads DGGITQSPKYLFRKEGQNVTLSCEQNLNHDAMYWYRQDPGQGLRLIYYSQIVNDFQKGDIAEGYSVSREKKESFPLTVTSAQKNPTAFYLCASSIDGGDTQYFGAGTRLSVL.

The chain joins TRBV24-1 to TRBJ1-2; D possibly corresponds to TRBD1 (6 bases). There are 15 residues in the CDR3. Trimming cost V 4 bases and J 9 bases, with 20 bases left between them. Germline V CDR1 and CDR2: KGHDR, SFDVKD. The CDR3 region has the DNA TGTGCCACCAGTGACATGACAGGTCGTCCTGGCAGCTACACCTTC. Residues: CATSDMTGRPGSYTF.

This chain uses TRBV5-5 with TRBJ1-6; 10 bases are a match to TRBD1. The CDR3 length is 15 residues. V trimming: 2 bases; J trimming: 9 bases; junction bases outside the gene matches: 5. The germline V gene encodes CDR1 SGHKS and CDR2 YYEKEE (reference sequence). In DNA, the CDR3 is TGTGCCAGCAGCTTCCGAGGACAGGGGGGTTCACCCCTCCACTTT. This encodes CASSFRGQGGSPLHF.

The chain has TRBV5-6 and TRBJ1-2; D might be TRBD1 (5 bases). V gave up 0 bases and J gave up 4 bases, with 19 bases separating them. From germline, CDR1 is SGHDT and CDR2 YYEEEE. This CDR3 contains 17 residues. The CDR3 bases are TGTGCCAGCAGCTTGGGTTCAGGGAGGTTCCCCGGCTATGGCTACACCTTC. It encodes CASSLGSGRFPGYGYTF.

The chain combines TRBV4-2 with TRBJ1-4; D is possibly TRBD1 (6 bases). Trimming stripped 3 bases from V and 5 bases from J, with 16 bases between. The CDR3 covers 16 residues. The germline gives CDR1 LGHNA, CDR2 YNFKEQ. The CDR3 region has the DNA TGTGCCAGCAGCCAGAACCCGACAGGCCTAAATGAAAAACTGTTTTTT. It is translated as CASSQNPTGLNEKLFF.

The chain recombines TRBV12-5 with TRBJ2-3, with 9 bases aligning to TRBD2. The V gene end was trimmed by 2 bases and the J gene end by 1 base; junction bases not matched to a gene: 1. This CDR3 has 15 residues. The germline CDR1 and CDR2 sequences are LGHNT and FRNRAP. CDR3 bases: TGTGCTAGTGGTTTGCGCGGGGGGGGCACAGATACGCAGTATTTT. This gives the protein CASGLRGGGTDTQYF.

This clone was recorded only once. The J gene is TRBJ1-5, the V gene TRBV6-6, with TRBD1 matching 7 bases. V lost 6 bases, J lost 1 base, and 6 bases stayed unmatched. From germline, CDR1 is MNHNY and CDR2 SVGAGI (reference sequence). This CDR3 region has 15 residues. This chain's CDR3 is CASSLPGQSNQPQHF. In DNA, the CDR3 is TGTGCCAGCAGCCTACCGGGACAGAGCAATCAGCCCCAGCATTTT.

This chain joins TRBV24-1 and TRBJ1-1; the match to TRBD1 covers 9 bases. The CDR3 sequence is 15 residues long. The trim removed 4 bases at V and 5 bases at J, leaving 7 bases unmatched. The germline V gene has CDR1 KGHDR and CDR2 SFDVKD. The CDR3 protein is CATSESGTGRTEAFF. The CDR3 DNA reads TGTGCCACCAGTGAGTCCGGGACAGGGAGGACTGAAGCTTTCTTT.

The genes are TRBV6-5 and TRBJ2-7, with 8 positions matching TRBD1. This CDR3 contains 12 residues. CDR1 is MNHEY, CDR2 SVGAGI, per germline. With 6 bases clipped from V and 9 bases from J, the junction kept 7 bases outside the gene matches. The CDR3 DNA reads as TGTGCCAGCAGCACGGACAGGGTACGGCAGTACGTC. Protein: CASSTDRVRQYV.

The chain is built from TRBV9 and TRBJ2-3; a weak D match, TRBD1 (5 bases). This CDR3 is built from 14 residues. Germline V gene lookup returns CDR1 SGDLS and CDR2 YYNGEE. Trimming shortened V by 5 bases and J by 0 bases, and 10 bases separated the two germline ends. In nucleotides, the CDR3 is TGTGCCAGCAGTGGAAGACAGAGCACAGATACGCAGTATTTT. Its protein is CASSGRQSTDTQYF.

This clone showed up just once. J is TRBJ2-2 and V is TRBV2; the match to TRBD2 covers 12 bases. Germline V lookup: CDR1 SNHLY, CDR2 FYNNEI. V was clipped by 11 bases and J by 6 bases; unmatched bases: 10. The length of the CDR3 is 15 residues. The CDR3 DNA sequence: TGTGCCGCCCCTAGCCTAGCGGGGGGGCCCGGGGAGCTGTTTTTT. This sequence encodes CAAPSLAGGPGELFF.

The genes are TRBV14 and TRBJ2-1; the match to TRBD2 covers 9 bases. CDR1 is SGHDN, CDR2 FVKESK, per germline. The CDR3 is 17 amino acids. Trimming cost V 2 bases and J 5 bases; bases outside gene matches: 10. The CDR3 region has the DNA TGTGCCAGCAGCCAAAGGCTAACTAGCGGGTTTAACAATGAGCAGTTCTTC. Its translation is CASSQRLTSGFNNEQFF.

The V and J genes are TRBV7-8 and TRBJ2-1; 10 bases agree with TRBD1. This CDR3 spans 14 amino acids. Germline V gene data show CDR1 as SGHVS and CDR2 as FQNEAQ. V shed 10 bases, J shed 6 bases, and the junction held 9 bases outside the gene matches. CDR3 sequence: CANPLGQGPNEQFF. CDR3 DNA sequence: TGTGCCAACCCGCTGGGACAGGGGCCCAATGAGCAGTTCTTC. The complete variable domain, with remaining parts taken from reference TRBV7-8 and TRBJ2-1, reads GAGVSQSPRYKVAKRGQDVALRCDPISGHVSLFWYQQALGQGPEFLTYFQNEAQLDKSGLPSDRFFAERPEGSVSTLKIQRTQQEDSAVYLCANPLGQGPNEQFFGPGTRLTVL.

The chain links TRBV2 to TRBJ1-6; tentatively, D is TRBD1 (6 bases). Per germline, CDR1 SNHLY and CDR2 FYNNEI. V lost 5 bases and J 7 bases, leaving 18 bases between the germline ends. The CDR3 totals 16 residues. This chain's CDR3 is CASSSGGGTGNSPLHF. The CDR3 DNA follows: TGTGCCAGCAGTTCGGGCGGGGGCACGGGCAATTCACCCCTCCACTTT.

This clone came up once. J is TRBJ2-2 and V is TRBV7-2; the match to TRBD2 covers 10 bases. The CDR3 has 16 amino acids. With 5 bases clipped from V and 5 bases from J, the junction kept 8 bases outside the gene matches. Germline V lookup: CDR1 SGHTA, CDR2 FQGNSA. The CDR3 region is CASSGSAGGRTGELFF. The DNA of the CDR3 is TGTGCCAGCAGCGGATCAGCGGGGGGGCGAACCGGGGAGCTGTTTTTT.

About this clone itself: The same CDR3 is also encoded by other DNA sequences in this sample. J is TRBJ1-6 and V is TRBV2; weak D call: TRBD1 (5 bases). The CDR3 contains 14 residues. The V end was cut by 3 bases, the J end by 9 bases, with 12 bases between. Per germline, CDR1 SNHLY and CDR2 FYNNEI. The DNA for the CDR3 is TGTGCCAGCAGTGAGGGCAGGGTGGCTTCACCCCTCCACTTT. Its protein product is CASSEGRVASPLHF.

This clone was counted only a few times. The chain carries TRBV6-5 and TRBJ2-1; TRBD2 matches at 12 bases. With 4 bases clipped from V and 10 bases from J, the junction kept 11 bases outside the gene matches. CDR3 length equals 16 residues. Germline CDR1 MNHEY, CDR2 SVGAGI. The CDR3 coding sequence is TGTGCCAGCAGTTCCTTACTAGCGGGGGGCCCCGGCGAGCAGTTCTTC. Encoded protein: CASSSLLAGGPGEQFF.

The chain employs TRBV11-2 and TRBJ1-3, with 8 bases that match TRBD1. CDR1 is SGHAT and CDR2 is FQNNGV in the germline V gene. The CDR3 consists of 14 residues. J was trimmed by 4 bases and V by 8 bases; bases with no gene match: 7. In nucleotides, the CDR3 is TGTGCCAGCGGCCCAGGGACAGGAGGAAACACCATATATTTT. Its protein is CASGPGTGGNTIYF.

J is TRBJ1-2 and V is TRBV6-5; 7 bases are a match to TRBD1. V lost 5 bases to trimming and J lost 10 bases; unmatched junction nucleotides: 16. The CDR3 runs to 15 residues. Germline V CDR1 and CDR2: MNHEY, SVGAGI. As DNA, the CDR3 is TGTGCCAGCAGTCCGCCGGACAGGAGGGACCAAGACTACACCTTC. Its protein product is CASSPPDRRDQDYTF.

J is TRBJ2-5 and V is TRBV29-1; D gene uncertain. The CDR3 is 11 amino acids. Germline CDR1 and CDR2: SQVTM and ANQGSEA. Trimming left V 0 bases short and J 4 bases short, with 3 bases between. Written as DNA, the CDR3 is TGCAGCGTTGAAGATCGAGAGACCCAGTACTTC. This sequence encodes CSVEDRETQYF.

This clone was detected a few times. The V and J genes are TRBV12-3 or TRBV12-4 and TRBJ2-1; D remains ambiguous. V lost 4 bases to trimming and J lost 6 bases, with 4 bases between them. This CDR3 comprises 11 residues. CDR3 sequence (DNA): TGTGCCAGCAGTTATATCAATGAGCAGTTCTTC. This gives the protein CASSYINEQFF.

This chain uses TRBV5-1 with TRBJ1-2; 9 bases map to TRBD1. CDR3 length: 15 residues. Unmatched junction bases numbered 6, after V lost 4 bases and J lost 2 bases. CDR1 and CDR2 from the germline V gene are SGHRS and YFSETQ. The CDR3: CASSRGQGKNYGYTF. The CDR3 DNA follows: TGCGCCAGCAGCAGGGGACAGGGAAAGAACTATGGCTACACCTTC.

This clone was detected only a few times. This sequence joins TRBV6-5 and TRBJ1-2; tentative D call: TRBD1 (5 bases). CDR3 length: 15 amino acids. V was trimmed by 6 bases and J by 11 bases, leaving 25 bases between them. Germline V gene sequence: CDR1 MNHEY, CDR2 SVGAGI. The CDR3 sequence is CASSQYTGTPGDYTF. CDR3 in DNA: TGTGCCAGCAGCCAGTACACCGGGACTCCGGGGGATTACACCTTC.

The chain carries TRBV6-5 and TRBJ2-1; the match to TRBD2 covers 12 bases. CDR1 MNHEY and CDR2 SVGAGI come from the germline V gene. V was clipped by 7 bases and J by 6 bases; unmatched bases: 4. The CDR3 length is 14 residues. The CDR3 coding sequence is TGTGCCAGCAACCTAGCGGGGGGGCCCAATGAGCAGTTCTTC. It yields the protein CASNLAGGPNEQFF.

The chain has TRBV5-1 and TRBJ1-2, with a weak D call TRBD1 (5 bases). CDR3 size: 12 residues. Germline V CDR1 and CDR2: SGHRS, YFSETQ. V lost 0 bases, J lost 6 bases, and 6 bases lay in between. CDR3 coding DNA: TGCGCCAGCAGCTTGGTAGGGGATGGCTACACCTTC. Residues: CASSLVGDGYTF. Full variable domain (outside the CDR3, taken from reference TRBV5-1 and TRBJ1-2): KAGVTQTPRYLIKTRGQQVTLSCSPISGHRSVSWYQQTPGQGLQFLFEYFSETQRNKGNFPGRFSGRQFSNSRSEMNVSTLELGDSALYLCASSLVGDGYTFGSGTRLTVV.

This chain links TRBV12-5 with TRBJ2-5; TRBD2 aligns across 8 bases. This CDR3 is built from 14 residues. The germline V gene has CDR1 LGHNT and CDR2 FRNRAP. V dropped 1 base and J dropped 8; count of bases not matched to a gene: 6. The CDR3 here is CASGLEGSGDTQYF. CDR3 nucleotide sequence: TGTGCTAGTGGTTTGGAGGGTAGCGGGGATACCCAGTACTTC.